This TCR beta chain originates from a study of T-cell reconstitution after alpha-beta-depleted transplantation in children. This clonotype was observed a few times. Its specificity is not known. The germline V gene has CDR1 KGHDR and CDR2 SFDVKD. This CDR3 comprises 14 residues. The V end lost 5 bases, the J end lost 0 bases, and 7 bases lay between the germline ends. Unique molecular identifiers featured in how the TCRbeta library was prepared. Each CDR3 protein gets one entry after TCRdb re-called the PCR reads with MiXCR. The sample contains some 350,000 distinct CDR3 sequences, around 15% of which appear only once. Overall study findings and caveats: T-cell counts and diversity were attributed mostly to newly produced T cells one year after transplant. The study reportedly traced alpha-beta T cells about two months after transplant to several hundred expanded graft clones. TCRbeta diversity was high at day 60 in some patients (a result of surviving recipient T cells and thymic progenitors).

This TCR was sampled from a male patient between 2 and 10 years old who had a stem cell transplant for acute lymphoblastic leukemia, so the T cells may come from the graft donor. Sequencing was performed on PBMCs, mostly from graft donor cells, taken 360 days after TCRalphabeta/CD19-depleted stem cell transplant. The V call is TRBV24-1, the J call TRBJ2-1; D ambiguous. DNA for the CDR3: TGTGCCACCAGTGCAGTAAGCTCCTACAATGAGCAGTTCTTC. The encoded protein is CATSAVSSYNEQFF.